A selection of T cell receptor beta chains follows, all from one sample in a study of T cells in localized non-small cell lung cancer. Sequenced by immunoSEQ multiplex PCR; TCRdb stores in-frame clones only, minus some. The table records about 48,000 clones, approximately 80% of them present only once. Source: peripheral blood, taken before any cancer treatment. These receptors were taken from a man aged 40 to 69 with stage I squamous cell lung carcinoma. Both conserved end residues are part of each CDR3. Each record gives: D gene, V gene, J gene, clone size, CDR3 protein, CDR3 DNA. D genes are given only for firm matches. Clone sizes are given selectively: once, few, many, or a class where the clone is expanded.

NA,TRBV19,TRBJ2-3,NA,CASSLGALGTDTQYF,TGTGCCAGTAGCCTCGGCGCCCTAGGGACAGATACGCAGTATTTT
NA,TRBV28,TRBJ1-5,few,CASSQGQNQPQHF,TGTGCCAGCAGCCAGGGTCAAAACCAGCCCCAGCATTTT
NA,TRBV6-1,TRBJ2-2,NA,CASRPLVASTGELFF,TGTGCCAGCAGACCCTTGGTAGCGTCCACCGGGGAGCTGTTTTTT
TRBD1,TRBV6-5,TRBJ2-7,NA,CASKGQGNTYEQYF,TGTGCCAGCAAAGGACAGGGGAATACCTACGAGCAGTACTTC
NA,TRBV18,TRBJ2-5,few,CASSESRGSVQETQYF,TGTGCCAGCTCCGAATCTAGGGGGTCGGTCCAAGAGACCCAGTACTTC
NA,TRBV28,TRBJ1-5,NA,CASSLPPLRDQPQHF,TGTGCCAGCAGTTTACCCCCCCTTCGGGATCAGCCCCAGCATTTT
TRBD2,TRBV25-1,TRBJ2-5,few,CASSKDGTRWETQYF,TGTGCCAGCAGTAAAGACGGGACTAGGTGGGAGACCCAGTACTTC
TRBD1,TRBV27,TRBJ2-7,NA,CASSLRDRSSYEQYF,TGTGCCAGCAGTTTGCGGGACAGGAGCTCCTACGAGCAGTACTTC
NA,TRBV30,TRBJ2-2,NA,CAYTLRGNTGELFF,TGTGCCTACACCCTCAGGGGGAACACCGGGGAGCTGTTTTTT
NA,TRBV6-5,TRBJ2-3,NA,CASRGRGIDTQYF,TGTGCCTCCCGGGGAAGGGGGATTGATACGCAGTATTTT
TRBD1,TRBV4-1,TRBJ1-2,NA,CASSQPTGEVYGYTF,TGCGCCAGCAGCCAGCCGACAGGGGAGGTTTATGGCTACACCTTC
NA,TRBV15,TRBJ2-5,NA,CATSRNSGQETQYF,TGTGCCACCAGCAGAAATAGCGGACAAGAGACCCAGTACTTC
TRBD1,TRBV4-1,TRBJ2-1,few,CASSQQPGGYGQFF,TGCGCCAGCAGCCAACAACCAGGGGGCTATGGGCAGTTCTTC
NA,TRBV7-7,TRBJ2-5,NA,CASSLSVSRGTPGRMGQYF,TGTGCCAGCAGCTTATCGGTCTCCCGGGGGACGCCGGGTAGGATGGGCCAGTACTTC
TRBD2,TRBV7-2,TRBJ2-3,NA,CASSLGLAAQYF,TGTGCCAGCAGCCTGGGACTAGCTGCGCAGTATTTT